A single sample gave rise to the 23 T cell receptor beta chains below, sequenced in a study of blood T cells in healthy people across ages. Using a J-beta primer mix together with a sample-barcoded 5' primer, a second PCR was run for about 7 to 12 cycles. TCRdb independently ran MiXCR on the 5' RACE reads; one entry per CDR3 protein. The table records about 650,000 distinct CDR3 sequences, about 30% of them present only once. Specimen: blood. The receptors come from a woman older than 75 in good health.

This clonotype was seen at least ten times. This chain links TRBV24-1 with TRBJ2-1; the D is unclear. The CDR3 totals 12 residues. CDR1 is KGHDR and CDR2 is SFDVKD in the germline V gene. Trimming left V 5 bases short and J 6 bases short, with 7 bases between. DNA for the CDR3: TGTGCCACCAGTGGGGGTCCCAATGAGCAGTTCTTC. It is translated as CATSGGPNEQFF.

This clonotype was counted ten times or more. The chain couples TRBV7-9 to TRBJ2-1, with D possibly being TRBD2 (6 bases). V lost 4 bases and J lost 8, with 18 bases in between. Germline assignment: CDR1 SEHNR and CDR2 FQNEAQ (reference sequence). This CDR3 is built from 15 residues. CDR3 in amino acids: CASSYSGPFSYEQFF. The CDR3 bases are TGTGCCAGCAGCTACAGCGGGCCCTTCTCCTATGAGCAGTTCTTC.

The gene calls are TRBV7-3 and TRBJ2-2; D not resolved. V lost 5 bases to trimming and J lost 4 bases, with 8 bases between them. The germline V gene encodes CDR1 SGHTA and CDR2 FQGTGA. This CDR3 has 13 amino acids. The CDR3 coding sequence is TGTGCCAGCAGCCGCTATGGCACCGGGGAGCTGTTTTTT. It yields the protein CASSRYGTGELFF.

This clonotype was observed a few times. This sequence may be a read error, since a much larger clone differs from it by one base. The gene calls are TRBV20-1 and TRBJ2-1; 7 bases are shared with TRBD1. The CDR3 spans 12 residues. The germline CDR1 and CDR2 sequences are DFQATT and SNEGSKA (reference sequence). The CDR3 here is CRATRQGRGQFF. The CDR3 coding sequence is TGCAGGGCTACCCGACAGGGAAGGGGGCAGTTCTTC.

Concerning this clonotype: A much larger clone is a single base away; this may be a read error. V and J are TRBV6-2 or TRBV6-3 and TRBJ2-5; tentative D call: TRBD1 (6 bases). The germline CDR1 and CDR2 sequences are MNHEY and SVGEGT. This CDR3 has 13 amino acids. V gave up 0 bases and J gave up 11 bases, with 13 bases separating them. CDR3 loop: CASSYSWGRGQYF. The CDR3 DNA reads TGTGCCAGCAGTTACTCGTGGGGGCGCGGGCAGTACTTC.

Details on this clonotype: This may be a read error, as it is one base from a much larger clone. The CDR3 DNA sequence: TGTGCCAGCTGGGACCTGAGGGACACCAGGGAGCTGTTTTTT. This codes for CASWDLRDTRELFF. The V call is TRBV7-8, the J call TRBJ2-2; TRBD1 is a possible D gene (6 bases). The germline CDR1 and CDR2 sequences are SGHVS and FQNEAQ. The CDR3 loop spans 14 amino acids.

Ten or more counts support this clonotype. V and J are TRBV20-1 and TRBJ2-4; TRBD1 matches 10 bases. Trimming removed 0 bases from V and 10 bases from J; junction bases left unmatched: 9. CDR3 size: 15 residues. Germline CDR1 DFQATT, CDR2 SNEGSKA (reference sequence). CDR3 sequence reads: CSARDRDRGSWIQYF. CDR3 nucleotides: TGCAGTGCTAGAGATCGGGACAGGGGATCTTGGATTCAGTACTTC.

This chain connects TRBV12-3 or TRBV12-4 to TRBJ1-5, with TRBD1 as a possible D gene (5 bases). Trimming cost V 2 bases and J 1 base, with 9 bases left between them. This CDR3 region has 15 residues. The CDR3 DNA reads as TGTGCCAGCAGTTTAAGGGACTTAAGCAATCAGCCCCAGCATTTT. The encoded protein is CASSLRDLSNQPQHF.

In regard to this clonotype: A much larger clone is a single base away; this may be a read error. The chain employs TRBV5-1 and TRBJ2-1; 7 bases agree with TRBD2. The CDR3 extends over 16 amino acids. V was pared by 4 bases and J by 7 bases, with 14 bases of the junction left unmatched. Germline CDR1 SGHRS, CDR2 YFSETQ. Here the CDR3 reads CASSRSRGAGENEQFF. DNA for the CDR3: TGCGCCAGCAGCCGTTCCCGGGGTGCGGGAGAAAATGAGCAGTTCTTC.

The chain links TRBV6-1 to TRBJ1-5; D is undetermined. Germline V CDR1 and CDR2: MNHNS, SASEGT. The CDR3 consists of 14 residues. Trimming left V 10 bases short and J 3 bases short, with 16 bases between. The CDR3 nucleotides read TGTGCCACCTTAGAGAATTCCCCCAATCAGCCCCAGCATTTT. Its translation: CATLENSPNQPQHF.

This clonotype occurred many times. The CDR3 reads CASSLDQFYGYTF. CDR3 bases: TGCGCCAGCAGCTTGGACCAATTCTATGGCTACACCTTC. The gene calls are TRBV5-1 and TRBJ1-2; unclear D gene. Per germline, CDR1 SGHRS and CDR2 YFSETQ. The V end lost 0 bases, the J end lost 4 bases, and 7 bases lay between the germline ends. The CDR3 is 13 amino acids.

This clonotype was counted ten times or more. This rearrangement joins TRBV28 to TRBJ1-2; no definite D call. Germline CDR1 reads MDHEN; CDR2 reads SYDVKM. The CDR3 contains 15 residues. The germline V and J ends were trimmed by 1 base and 8 bases, with 17 bases remaining between them. CDR3 DNA sequence: TGTGCCAGCAGTTTATCCCCGCAGGTGTCTCAAGGCTACACCTTC. This codes for CASSLSPQVSQGYTF.

This clonotype showed up just a few times. CDR3 amino acids: CASSFRARRATYNEQFF. Here the CDR3 DNA reads TGTGCCAGCAGCTTCCGGGCCAGGAGGGCCACCTACAATGAGCAGTTCTTC. The genes are TRBV7-2 and TRBJ2-1; tentative D call: TRBD2 (6 bases). Germline CDR1 and CDR2: SGHTA and FQGNSA. This CDR3 has 17 amino acids. V lost 3 bases and J lost 2, with 17 bases in between. The variable domain in full, completed from reference TRBV7-2 and TRBJ2-1, reads GAGVSQSPSNKVTEKGKDVELRCDPISGHTALYWYRQSLGQGLEFLIYFQGNSAPDKSGLPSDRFSAERTGGSVSTLTIQRTQQEDSAVYLCASSFRARRATYNEQFFGPGTRLTVL.

In this sample, this clonotype turned up many times. This sequence joins TRBV13 and TRBJ2-5, with 7 positions matching TRBD1. Germline loops: CDR1 PRHDT, CDR2 FYEKMQ (reference sequence). The length of the CDR3 is 15 residues. The V segment lost 5 bases and the J segment 4 bases; nucleotides outside the gene matches: 10. Here the CDR3 DNA reads TGTGCCAGCAGCGCCTGGACAGGCGCGAGAGAGACCCAGTACTTC. Translated: CASSAWTGARETQYF.

This clonotype came up many times. This chain uses TRBV15 with TRBJ1-6; D is uncertain. The V and J ends lost 2 bases and 9 bases respectively, with 17 bases between them. Germline-derived CDR1 and CDR2 are LNHNV and YYDKDF (reference sequence). CDR3 length: 16 amino acids. DNA for the CDR3: TGTGCCACCAGCAGACCTGCGGGCGACCCCGCTTCACCCCTCCACTTT. It encodes CATSRPAGDPASPLHF. Together with reference TRBV15 and TRBJ1-6, the CDR3 gives the full variable domain: DAMVIQNPRYQVTQFGKPVTLSCSQTLNHNVMYWYQQKSSQAPKLLFHYYDKDFNNEADTPDNFQSRRPNTSFCFLDIRSPGLGDTAMYLCATSRPAGDPASPLHFGNGTRLTVT.

The chain uses TRBV20-1 and TRBJ2-7; 7 bases fit TRBD1. With 6 bases clipped from V and 3 bases from J, the junction kept 8 bases outside the gene matches. CDR3 length equals 13 residues. Germline assignment: CDR1 DFQATT and CDR2 SNEGSKA (reference sequence). CDR3 protein: CSASRGLSYEQYF. CDR3 bases: TGCAGTGCAAGTAGGGGGCTCAGCTACGAGCAGTACTTC.

This clonotype was detected many times. The rearrangement uses TRBV28 and TRBJ2-6; weak D call: TRBD1 (6 bases). Germline V gene lookup returns CDR1 MDHEN and CDR2 SYDVKM. CDR3 size: 14 residues. Trimming took off 8 bases at V and 1 base at J, with 9 bases between the two ends. CDR3 residues: CASGDRSGANVLTF. In nucleotides, the CDR3 is TGTGCCAGCGGTGACAGGTCTGGGGCCAACGTCCTGACTTTC.

The chain carries TRBV7-2 and TRBJ2-5; D might be TRBD2 (6 bases). Trimming left V 2 bases short and J 6 bases short, with 16 bases between. There are 15 residues in the CDR3. Germline V gives CDR1 SGHTA, CDR2 FQGNSA. CDR3 residues: CASSLQTSSTKTQYF. The CDR3 DNA reads TGTGCCAGCAGCTTACAGACTAGTTCTACGAAGACCCAGTACTTC.

In this sample, this clonotype turned up once. This could be a read error, since a much larger clone is one nucleotide away. V gene TRBV6-6 combines with J gene TRBJ2-7; D not certain. The germline gives CDR1 MNHNY, CDR2 SVGAGI (reference sequence). The CDR3 loop spans 13 amino acids. Deletions cut 0 bases from V and 7 bases from J, with 10 bases between. CDR3 bases: TGTGCCAGCAGTTACTCGAAAGTCAATGAGCAGTACTTC. Translating gives CASSYSKVNEQYF.

Many counts were recorded for this clonotype. This chain links TRBV7-8 with TRBJ1-2; 10 bases align to TRBD1. The V gene end was trimmed by 3 bases and the J gene end by 0 bases; junction bases not matched to a gene: 10. CDR1 is SGHVS, CDR2 FQNEAQ, per germline. The CDR3 runs to 18 residues. This CDR3 reads CASSFYGTGAAPNYGYTF. The CDR3, as DNA: TGTGCCAGCAGCTTCTATGGGACAGGGGCTGCTCCTAACTATGGCTACACCTTC.

This clonotype was picked up many times. CDR3 DNA sequence: TGCAGTGCTAGAGGGGGACAGGAGCACGAGCAGTACTTC. Its protein is CSARGGQEHEQYF. This chain joins TRBV20-1 and TRBJ2-7, with 8 bases that match TRBD1. Germline V gene lookup returns CDR1 DFQATT and CDR2 SNEGSKA (reference sequence). Germline trimming cut 1 base from V and 5 bases from J; bases unmatched to any gene: 4. The CDR3 is 13 residues long.

This clonotype was detected only a few times. Written as DNA, the CDR3 is TGTGCCAGCAGCTTGGAGGGAGGGCAGCACACCTTC. Its translation: CASSLEGGQHTF. The V gene is TRBV5-4, the J gene TRBJ1-2, with D uncertain. CDR1 is SGHNT, CDR2 YYREEE, per germline (reference sequence). Trimming took 0 bases from V and 12 from J, leaving 12 bases between them. The CDR3 consists of 12 residues.

As to this clonotype: Being one base from a much bigger clone, this may be a read error. This chain uses TRBV10-3 with TRBJ2-1; 7 bases align to TRBD2. The CDR3 covers 12 residues. Germline CDR1 and CDR2: ENHRY and SYGVKD. The CDR3 DNA reads as TGTGCCATCAGCCCTCGGGGGGATGAGCACTTCTTC. Residues: CAISPRGDEHFF.